This TCR beta chain was captured in a study of regulatory T cells in long-lasting Graves disease. The sample's time point: persistent/refractory GD, antithyroid drugs over 5 years with positive TRAb. Researchers made the TCR library from RNA that was extracted from PBMCs. Building the TCR beta libraries relied on iRepertoire HTBI primers, and CDR3 regions underwent Arm-PCR. TCRdb ran MiXCR on the multiplex PCR reads and lists one entry per CDR3 protein. Of roughly 450,000 distinct CDR3 sequences in the sample, around 24% are singletons; the top ten hold roughly 26%. CDR3 length: 15 amino acids. V lost 2 bases and J lost 0, with 8 bases in between. Germline V gives CDR1 KGHSH, CDR2 LQKENI.

The material sequenced was peripheral blood mononuclear cells (PBMCs), taken when the disease was refractory, from a patient treated with antithyroid drugs. The chain recombines TRBV18 with TRBJ1-3; D gene uncertain. The origin of this receptor is a female donor with Graves disease. Written as DNA, the CDR3 is TGTGCCAGCTCACCAAGCTCCACCTCTGGAAACACCATATATTTT. Its translation: CASSPSSTSGNTIYF.